This is a list of T cell receptor beta chains from one sample in a study of blood T cell repertoires in COVID-19. Assay: immunoSEQ multiplex PCR; the TCRdb copy retains only in-frame clones and omits some. The sample lists 210,000 or so clones; 84% were seen once. The sequenced material came from peripheral blood. The receptors were sampled from a woman aged 50 to 60 with active or convalescent COVID-19. CDR3s include the opening cysteine and the closing phenylalanine or tryptophan. The order of the fields is CDR3 DNA, CDR3 protein, J gene, D gene, V gene, clone size. D genes are given only for firm matches. Only some rows state a clone size, as once, few, many or a class for expanded clones.

DNA: TGTGCCAGCAGTGAAAGGCGGATCTCCACAGATACGCAGTATTTT; CDR3: CASSERRISTDTQYF; J: TRBJ2-3; D: -; V: TRBV2; size: -
DNA: TGTGCCAGCAGTGCACTGATTCCCTACGAGCAGTACTTC; CDR3: CASSALIPYEQYF; J: TRBJ2-7; D: -; V: TRBV12-3/TRBV12-4; size: -
DNA: TGTGCCAGCAGCCACCCGACAGGGGGAAAGTACGAGCAGTACTTC; CDR3: CASSHPTGGKYEQYF; J: TRBJ2-7; D: TRBD1; V: TRBV13; size: -
DNA: TGTGCCTGGAGTCAGGGGGACACCGGGGAGCTGTTTTTT; CDR3: CAWSQGDTGELFF; J: TRBJ2-2; D: TRBD1; V: TRBV30; size: -
DNA: TGTGCCAGCAGCTCGCGCTCCTTGAACACTGAAGCTTTCTTT; CDR3: CASSSRSLNTEAFF; J: TRBJ1-1; D: -; V: TRBV28; size: -
DNA: TGTGCCATCAGTGACGCAGGGGCAGATACGCAGTATTTT; CDR3: CAISDAGADTQYF; J: TRBJ2-3; D: -; V: TRBV10-3; size: few
DNA: TGTGCCAGCAGGGGAACCGGGACTAGCGGCCGTAGCTCCTACGAGCAGTACTTC; CDR3: CASRGTGTSGRSSYEQYF; J: TRBJ2-7; D: TRBD2; V: TRBV27; size: -
DNA: TGTGCCAGTAGTAGGGGACTCTCCGTAGTTCATGGCTACACCTTC; CDR3: CASSRGLSVVHGYTF; J: TRBJ1-2; D: -; V: TRBV19; size: -
DNA: TGTGCCAGCAGCTTATTTTCGGGGTCAGAAGTACTAAATACAAATCAGCCCCAGCATTTT; CDR3: CASSLFSGSEVLNTNQPQHF; J: TRBJ1-5; D: -; V: TRBV7-6; size: -
DNA: TGTGCCAGCAGCCCAGATCCCAGGGCGTTCTCCTACAATGAGCAGTTCTTC; CDR3: CASSPDPRAFSYNEQFF; J: TRBJ2-1; D: -; V: TRBV7-2; size: few
DNA: TGTGCCAGCACCCTAGACAGGGGCGATGAGCAGTTCTTC; CDR3: CASTLDRGDEQFF; J: TRBJ2-1; D: TRBD1; V: TRBV6-5; size: -
DNA: TGTGCCAGCAGCCCCCGTCCCGGGACAGGGTACAATGAGCAGTTCTTC; CDR3: CASSPRPGTGYNEQFF; J: TRBJ2-1; D: TRBD1; V: TRBV5-4; size: -
DNA: TGTGCCAGCAGACCGGGACACCTGAATCAGCCCCAGCATTTT; CDR3: CASRPGHLNQPQHF; J: TRBJ1-5; D: -; V: TRBV28; size: -
DNA: TGTGCCAGCAGAGGGACAGGGGAGACTGAAGCTTTCTTT; CDR3: CASRGTGETEAFF; J: TRBJ1-1; D: TRBD1; V: TRBV6-6; size: few
DNA: TGCGCCAGCAGCGTTACTAGCGGGACCTTCCAAGAGACCCAGTACTTC; CDR3: CASSVTSGTFQETQYF; J: TRBJ2-5; D: TRBD2; V: TRBV5-1; size: -
DNA: TGTGCCAGTAGACAAACCAGCGGCTATGGCTACACCTTC; CDR3: CASRQTSGYGYTF; J: TRBJ1-2; D: -; V: TRBV19; size: -
DNA: TGTGCCAGCAGCCTTCCCGGGGGGAAAACCGGGGAGCTGTTTTTT; CDR3: CASSLPGGKTGELFF; J: TRBJ2-2; D: TRBD2; V: TRBV3-1/TRBV3-2; size: -
DNA: TGTGCCAGCAGTCTAGACAGCAACTATGGCTACACCTTC; CDR3: CASSLDSNYGYTF; J: TRBJ1-2; D: -; V: TRBV6-5; size: -
DNA: TGTGCCAGCATAGGGGAACGGGTGGGAAAACTGTTTTTT; CDR3: CASIGERVGKLFF; J: TRBJ1-4; D: -; V: TRBV28; size: -
DNA: TGTGCCAGCAGTGACCTAGGGACACTTAACACCGGGGAGCTGTTTTTT; CDR3: CASSDLGTLNTGELFF; J: TRBJ2-2; D: -; V: TRBV6-1; size: few
DNA: TGTGCCAGCAGCCCAACACCGAACACTGAAGCTTTCTTT; CDR3: CASSPTPNTEAFF; J: TRBJ1-1; D: -; V: TRBV12-3/TRBV12-4; size: -
DNA: TGTGCCAGCAGTTCGGGAGGCTACGAGCAGTACTTC; CDR3: CASSSGGYEQYF; J: TRBJ2-7; D: TRBD2; V: TRBV2; size: -
DNA: TGTGCCAGCAGTTCTACAGCCGGGGAGCTGTTTTTT; CDR3: CASSSTAGELFF; J: TRBJ2-2; D: -; V: TRBV27; size: -
DNA: TGTGCCAGCAGCCCGGTTCCTCCGTCAGGACACCCTAGAGATGGCTACACCTTC; CDR3: CASSPVPPSGHPRDGYTF; J: TRBJ1-2; D: -; V: TRBV27; size: once
DNA: TGTGCCAGCAAGGGACTACCTAACACCGGGGAGCTGTTTTTT; CDR3: CASKGLPNTGELFF; J: TRBJ2-2; D: TRBD2; V: TRBV7-3; size: once
DNA: TGTGCCAGCAGTCCCACGGGACAGAGAAAGAACACTGAAGCTTTCTTT; CDR3: CASSPTGQRKNTEAFF; J: TRBJ1-1; D: TRBD1; V: TRBV27; size: few
DNA: TGTGCCAGCAGCTTAGGCCGAGCGGGCCGCACAGATACGCAGTATTTT; CDR3: CASSLGRAGRTDTQYF; J: TRBJ2-3; D: -; V: TRBV7-9; size: -
DNA: TGTGCCAGCAGCCATTATGCGGGCCCCGGGGAGCTGTTTTTT; CDR3: CASSHYAGPGELFF; J: TRBJ2-2; D: -; V: TRBV4-2; size: few
DNA: TGTGCCAGTAGGGACAGGGCCCAGGGGAGCAATCAGCCCCAGCATTTT; CDR3: CASRDRAQGSNQPQHF; J: TRBJ1-5; D: TRBD1; V: TRBV19; size: -
DNA: TGTGCCAGCAGCCAAGCGCAGGGGGTACCCCTCCACTTT; CDR3: CASSQAQGVPLHF; J: TRBJ1-6; D: TRBD1; V: TRBV3-1/TRBV3-2; size: -
DNA: TGTGCCAGCAGTTACGAGCCTAACTATGGCTACACCTTC; CDR3: CASSYEPNYGYTF; J: TRBJ1-2; D: -; V: TRBV6-5; size: few
DNA: TGTGCCAGCAGCTCGGACAGGGGCAATCAGCCCCAGCATTTT; CDR3: CASSSDRGNQPQHF; J: TRBJ1-5; D: TRBD1; V: TRBV7-2; size: -
DNA: TGTGCCAGCAGTGAAAGACAGCTCAATCAGCCCCAGCATTTT; CDR3: CASSERQLNQPQHF; J: TRBJ1-5; D: -; V: TRBV2; size: -
DNA: TGTGCCACCAGTGATCCCGACAGGGCGAGCTACACCTTC; CDR3: CATSDPDRASYTF; J: TRBJ1-2; D: TRBD1; V: TRBV24-1; size: -
DNA: TGTGCCAGCAGTGAATCTAATGCTTGGGCTCTATACGAGCAGTACTTC; CDR3: CASSESNAWALYEQYF; J: TRBJ2-7; D: -; V: TRBV6-1; size: -
DNA: TGTGCCAGCAGTGAAGCTCTCGGGTCCGGCGAGCAGTACTTC; CDR3: CASSEALGSGEQYF; J: TRBJ2-7; D: -; V: TRBV2; size: -
DNA: TGCGCCAGCAGCAAGGAACCAGGGGGCGTCGGGAACACCATATATTTT; CDR3: CASSKEPGGVGNTIYF; J: TRBJ1-3; D: TRBD1; V: TRBV5-1; size: many
DNA: TGTGCCAGCAGGGGAAGAGGGACTCTTGGCGAGCAGTACTTC; CDR3: CASRGRGTLGEQYF; J: TRBJ2-7; D: -; V: TRBV6-5; size: once
DNA: TGCAGCGTTGAGGCCAACAGGGCTGGAAACACCATATATTTT; CDR3: CSVEANRAGNTIYF; J: TRBJ1-3; D: -; V: TRBV29-1; size: -